The rows below give T cell receptor beta chains drawn from one sample of a study of cytomegalovirus exposure and HLA in healthy donors. The repertoire was sequenced with immunoSEQ multiplex PCR; TCRdb's copy has only in-frame clones and lacks some. The sample holds some 170,000 clones, 72% seen once. The sequenced sample was PBMCs. The receptors derive from a human donor in good health. Both conserved end residues are part of each CDR3. The D gene is left open where the match is weak. Rows give clone size only sometimes, using once, few, many, or a class for an expanded clone.

>NA|TRBV4-1|NA
CASSPRFPNTEAFF
>NA|TRBV5-4|few
CASSGGRGLSTDTQYF
>NA|TRBV5-1|NA
CASSLDRRGAGELFF
>NA|TRBV13|NA
CASAEGGDQETQYF
>TRBD1|TRBV4-2|NA
CASSPGQGTDSNQPQHF
>TRBD2|TRBV15|NA
CATSRDRGVQETQYF
>NA|TRBV25-1|once
CASLPAAGTEAFF
>NA|TRBV4-1|few
CASSHAIGETSPLHF
>NA|TRBV7-6|NA
CASSPQWTEAFF
>NA|TRBV27|NA
CASSVAGPTGELFF
>NA|TRBV30|NA
CAWTPRVWKNEKLFF
>TRBD1|TRBV5-1|NA
CASSLEDRGPDTQYF
>NA|TRBV18|NA
CASSPRAGMSNQPQHF
>TRBD1|TRBV19|NA
CASKKGQGVYQPQHF
>TRBD2|TRBV11-3|NA
CASSLGGARETQYF
>NA|TRBV2|NA
CASTSGGTKETQYF
>NA|TRBV9|NA
CASSPQIGVGETQYF
>TRBD1|TRBV4-2|once
CASSQAPGQLEAFF
>NA|TRBV10-2|NA
CASSGEETGGYTF
>TRBD2|TRBV6-1|NA
CASSGTSGGVPDTQYF
>NA|TRBV5-1|NA
CASSLQGRRREQFF
>TRBD2|TRBV27|NA
CASSHGTSGVSDEQFF
>TRBD2|TRBV9|NA
CASSVAGLANAKNIQYF
>NA|TRBV5-1|once
CASREVGGSEKLFF
>TRBD1|TRBV7-2|NA
CASSLDQRQGGNGYTF
>TRBD1|TRBV29-1|NA
CSVKRGTGGVTEAFF
>NA|TRBV7-6|NA
CASSRPAEELFF
>NA|TRBV5-1|NA
CASSFGGSNTEAFF
>NA|TRBV2|NA
CASKGEVDTIYF
>NA|TRBV19|NA
CASSIGGQPNTEAFF
>TRBD2|TRBV9|NA
CASSPSGTSGEAGETQYF
>NA|TRBV19|NA
CASSPQKDLRPQHF
>NA|TRBV11-3|few
CASSLDSTGYNEQFF